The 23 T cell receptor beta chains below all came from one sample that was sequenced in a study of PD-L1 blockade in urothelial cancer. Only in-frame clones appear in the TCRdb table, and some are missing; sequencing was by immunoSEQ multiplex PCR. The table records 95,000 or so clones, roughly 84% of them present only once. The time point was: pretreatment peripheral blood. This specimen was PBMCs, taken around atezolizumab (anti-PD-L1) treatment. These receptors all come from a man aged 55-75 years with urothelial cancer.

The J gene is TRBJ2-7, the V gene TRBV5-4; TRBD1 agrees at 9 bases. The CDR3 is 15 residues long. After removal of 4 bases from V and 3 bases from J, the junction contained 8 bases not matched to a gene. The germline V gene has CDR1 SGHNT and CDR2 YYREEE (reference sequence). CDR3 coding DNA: TGTGCCAGCAGCCTAACGACAGGGGGAAACTACGAGCAGTACTTC. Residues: CASSLTTGGNYEQYF.

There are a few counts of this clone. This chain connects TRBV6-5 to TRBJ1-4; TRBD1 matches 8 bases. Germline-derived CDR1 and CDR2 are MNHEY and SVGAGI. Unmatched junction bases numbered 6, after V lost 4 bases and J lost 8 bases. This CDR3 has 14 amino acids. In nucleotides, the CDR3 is TGTGCCAGCAGTTGGACAGGGTCTGGCGAAAAACTGTTTTTT. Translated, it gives CASSWTGSGEKLFF.

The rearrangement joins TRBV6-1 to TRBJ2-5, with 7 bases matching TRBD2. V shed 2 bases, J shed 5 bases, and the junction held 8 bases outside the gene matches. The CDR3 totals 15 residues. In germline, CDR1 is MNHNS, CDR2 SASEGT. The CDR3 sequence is CASSEPEAGRETQYF. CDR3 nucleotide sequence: TGTGCCAGCAGTGAACCGGAAGCGGGGCGTGAGACCCAGTACTTC.

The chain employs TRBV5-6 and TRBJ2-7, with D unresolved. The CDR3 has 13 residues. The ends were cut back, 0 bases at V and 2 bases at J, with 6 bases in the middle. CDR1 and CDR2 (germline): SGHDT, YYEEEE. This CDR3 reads CASSLAIAYEQYF. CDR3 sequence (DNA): TGTGCCAGCAGCTTGGCTATCGCCTACGAGCAGTACTTC.

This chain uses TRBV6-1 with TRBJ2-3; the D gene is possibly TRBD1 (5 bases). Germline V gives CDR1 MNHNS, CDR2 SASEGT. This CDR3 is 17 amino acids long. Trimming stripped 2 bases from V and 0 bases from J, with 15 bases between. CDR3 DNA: TGTGCCAGCAGTGAATCGGCAGGGTCGAGCAGCACAGATACGCAGTATTTT. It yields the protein CASSESAGSSSTDTQYF.

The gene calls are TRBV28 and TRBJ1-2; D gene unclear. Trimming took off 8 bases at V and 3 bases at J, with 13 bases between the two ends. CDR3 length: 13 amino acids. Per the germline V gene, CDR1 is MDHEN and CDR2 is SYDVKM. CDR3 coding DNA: TGTGCCAGCTGTGCGACCGGGGACTATGGCTACACCTTC. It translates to CASCATGDYGYTF.

This CDR3 is CAIQTGSSGYTF. CDR3 nucleotides: TGTGCCATCCAGACAGGGTCTAGTGGCTACACCTTC. The V and J genes are TRBV10-3 and TRBJ1-2; 7 bases line up with TRBD1. Germline-derived CDR1 and CDR2 are ENHRY and SYGVKD. Germline trimming cut 8 bases from V and 7 bases from J; bases unmatched to any gene: 7. CDR3 length equals 12 residues.

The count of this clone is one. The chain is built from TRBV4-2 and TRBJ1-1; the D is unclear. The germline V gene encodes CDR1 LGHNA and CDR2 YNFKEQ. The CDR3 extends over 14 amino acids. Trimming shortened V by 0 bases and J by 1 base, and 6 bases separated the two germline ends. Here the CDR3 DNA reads TGTGCCAGCAGCCAAGATCCAGGGAACACTGAAGCTTTCTTT. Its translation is CASSQDPGNTEAFF.

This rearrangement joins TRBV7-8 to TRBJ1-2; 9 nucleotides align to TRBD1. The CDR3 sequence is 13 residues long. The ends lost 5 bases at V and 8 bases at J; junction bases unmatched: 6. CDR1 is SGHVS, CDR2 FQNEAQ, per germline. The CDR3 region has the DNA TGTGCCAGCAGCCGCTACAGGGGGCAAGGCTACACCTTC. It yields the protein CASSRYRGQGYTF.

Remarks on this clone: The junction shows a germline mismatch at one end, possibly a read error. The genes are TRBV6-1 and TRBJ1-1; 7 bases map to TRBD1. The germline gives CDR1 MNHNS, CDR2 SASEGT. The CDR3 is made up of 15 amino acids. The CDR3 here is CASSEGQGVKTEAFF. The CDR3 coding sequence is TGTGCCAGCAGTGAAGGACAGGGAGTGAAAACTGAAGCTTTCTTT.

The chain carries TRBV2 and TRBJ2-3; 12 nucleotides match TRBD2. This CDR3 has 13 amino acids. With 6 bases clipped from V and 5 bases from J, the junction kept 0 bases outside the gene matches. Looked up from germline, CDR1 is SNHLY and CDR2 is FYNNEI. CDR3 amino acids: CASRLAGGDTQYF. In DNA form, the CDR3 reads TGTGCCAGCAGACTAGCGGGAGGAGATACGCAGTATTTT.

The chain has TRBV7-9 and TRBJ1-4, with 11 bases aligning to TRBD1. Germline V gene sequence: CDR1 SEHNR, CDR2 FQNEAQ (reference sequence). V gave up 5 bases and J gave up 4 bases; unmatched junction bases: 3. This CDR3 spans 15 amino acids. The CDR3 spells CASSRDRGSNEKLFF. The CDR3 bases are TGTGCCAGCAGCCGGGACAGGGGGAGTAATGAAAAACTGTTTTTT. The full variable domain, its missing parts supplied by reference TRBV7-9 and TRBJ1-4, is DTGVSQNPRHKITKRGQNVTFRCDPISEHNRLYWYRQTLGQGPEFLTYFQNEAQLEKSRLLSDRFSAERPKGSFSTLEIQRTEQGDSAMYLCASSRDRGSNEKLFFGSGTQLSVL.

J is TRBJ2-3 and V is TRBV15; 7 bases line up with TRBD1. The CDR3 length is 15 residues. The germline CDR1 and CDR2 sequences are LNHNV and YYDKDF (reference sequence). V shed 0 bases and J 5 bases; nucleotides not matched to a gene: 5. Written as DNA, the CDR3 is TGTGCCACCAGCAGAGATCCGAGGGGGCGAGATACGCAGTATTTT. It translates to CATSRDPRGRDTQYF.

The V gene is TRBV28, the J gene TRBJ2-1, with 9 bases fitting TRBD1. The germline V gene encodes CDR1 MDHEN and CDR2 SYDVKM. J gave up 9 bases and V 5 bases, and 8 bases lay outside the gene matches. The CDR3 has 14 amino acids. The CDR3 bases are TGTGCCAGCAGTCTCGGGACAGGGAGGGGTGAGCAGTTCTTC. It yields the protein CASSLGTGRGEQFF.

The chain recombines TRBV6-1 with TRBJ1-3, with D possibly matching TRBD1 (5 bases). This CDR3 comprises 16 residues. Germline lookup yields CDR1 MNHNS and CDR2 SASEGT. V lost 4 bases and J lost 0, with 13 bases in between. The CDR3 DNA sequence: TGTGCCAGCAGTGGCTGGTGGGGGGACTCTGGAAACACCATATATTTT. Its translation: CASSGWWGDSGNTIYF.

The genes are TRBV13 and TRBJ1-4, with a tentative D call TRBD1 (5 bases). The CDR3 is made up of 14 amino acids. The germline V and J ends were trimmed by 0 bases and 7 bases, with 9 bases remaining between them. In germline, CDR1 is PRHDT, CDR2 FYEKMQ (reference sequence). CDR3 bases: TGTGCCAGCAGCTTAGGTCTGGGACTTGAAAAACTGTTTTTT. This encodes CASSLGLGLEKLFF.

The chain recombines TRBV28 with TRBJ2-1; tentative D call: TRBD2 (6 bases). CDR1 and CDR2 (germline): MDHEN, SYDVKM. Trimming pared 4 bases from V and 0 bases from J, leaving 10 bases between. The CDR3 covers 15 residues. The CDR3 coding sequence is TGTGCCAGCAGTTCCCCGGGACTCTCCTACAATGAGCAGTTCTTC. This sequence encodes CASSSPGLSYNEQFF.

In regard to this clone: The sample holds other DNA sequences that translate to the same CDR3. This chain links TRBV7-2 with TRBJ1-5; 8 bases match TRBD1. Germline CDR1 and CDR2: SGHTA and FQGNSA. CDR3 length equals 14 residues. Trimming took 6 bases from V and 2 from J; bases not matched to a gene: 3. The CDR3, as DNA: TGTGCCAGCAGTCCAGGGGGCGGCAATCAGCCCCAGCATTTT. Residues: CASSPGGGNQPQHF.

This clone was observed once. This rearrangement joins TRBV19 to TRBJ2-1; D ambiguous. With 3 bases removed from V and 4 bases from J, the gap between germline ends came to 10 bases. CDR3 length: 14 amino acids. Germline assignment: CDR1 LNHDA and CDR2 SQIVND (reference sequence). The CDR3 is CASSITGAYNEQFF. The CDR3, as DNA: TGTGCCAGTAGTATTACCGGAGCGTACAATGAGCAGTTCTTC.

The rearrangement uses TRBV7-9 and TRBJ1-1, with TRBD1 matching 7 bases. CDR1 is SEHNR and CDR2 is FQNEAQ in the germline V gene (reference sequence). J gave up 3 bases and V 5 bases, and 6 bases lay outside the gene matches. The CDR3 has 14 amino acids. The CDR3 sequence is CASSPRTGDTEAFF. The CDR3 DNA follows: TGTGCCAGCAGCCCGCGTACAGGGGACACTGAAGCTTTCTTT. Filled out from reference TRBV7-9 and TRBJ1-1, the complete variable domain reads DTGVSQNPRHKITKRGQNVTFRCDPISEHNRLYWYRQTLGQGPEFLTYFQNEAQLEKSRLLSDRFSAERPKGSFSTLEIQRTEQGDSAMYLCASSPRTGDTEAFFGQGTRLTVV.

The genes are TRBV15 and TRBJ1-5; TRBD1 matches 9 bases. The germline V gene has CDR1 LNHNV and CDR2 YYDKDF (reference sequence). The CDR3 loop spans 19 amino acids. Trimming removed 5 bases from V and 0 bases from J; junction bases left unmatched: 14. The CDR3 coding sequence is TGTGCCACCAGCGACCGGGACAGGGAAATTAATCATAGCAATCAGCCCCAGCATTTT. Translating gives CATSDRDREINHSNQPQHF.

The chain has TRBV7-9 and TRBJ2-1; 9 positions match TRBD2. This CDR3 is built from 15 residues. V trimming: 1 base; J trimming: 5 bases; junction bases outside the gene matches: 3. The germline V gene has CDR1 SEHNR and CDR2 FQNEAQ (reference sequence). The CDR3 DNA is TGTGCCAGCAGCTTAGTGGCTAGCGGGAACAATGAGCAGTTCTTC. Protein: CASSLVASGNNEQFF.

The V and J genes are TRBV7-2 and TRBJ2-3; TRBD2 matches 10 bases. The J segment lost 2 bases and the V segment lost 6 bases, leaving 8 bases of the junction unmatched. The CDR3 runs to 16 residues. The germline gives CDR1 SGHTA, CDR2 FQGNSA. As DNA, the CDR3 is TGTGCCAGCAGTTCTGCTAGCGGGGGCTTCACAGATACGCAGTATTTT. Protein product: CASSSASGGFTDTQYF. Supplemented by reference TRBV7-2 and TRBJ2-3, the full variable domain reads GAGVSQSPSNKVTEKGKDVELRCDPISGHTALYWYRQSLGQGLEFLIYFQGNSAPDKSGLPSDRFSAERTGGSVSTLTIQRTQQEDSAVYLCASSSASGGFTDTQYFGPGTRLTVL.